The entry below describes one T cell receptor (beta chain). The data were obtained in a study of blood T cell repertoires in COVID-19. Study details: T cells, B-cell-depleted T cells, or PBMCs supplied cDNA or gDNA.

Germline lookup yields CDR1 MNHEY and CDR2 SMNVEV (reference sequence). The V gene end was trimmed by 0 bases and the J gene end by 8 bases; junction bases not matched to a gene: 10. This CDR3 has 16 residues. Clones were sequenced by immunoSEQ multiplex PCR, and TCRdb holds only the in-frame ones, with some missing. The data hold under 250,000 clones, with approximately 85% observed a single time. Sequencing was carried out using peripheral blood. The receptor comes from a man aged 50 or older with COVID-19, enrolled during active disease. The rearrangement uses TRBV27 and TRBJ2-1, with 7 bases aligning to TRBD2. This chain's CDR3 is CASSLSGGGLGDEQFF. CDR3 coding DNA: TGTGCCAGCAGTTTATCGGGCGGGGGACTTGGGGATGAGCAGTTCTTC.